The 26 T cell receptor beta chains below all came from one sample that was sequenced in a study of T cell changes during pregnancy in multiple sclerosis. This table comes from immunoSEQ multiplex PCR, and its TCRdb copy is limited to in-frame clones, with some not included. In the table there are fewer than 75,000 clones, 90% to 95% of which are singletons. Sequenced here: CD8+ T cells from peripheral blood mononuclear cells, sampled before pregnancy. These receptors all stem from a female donor with multiple sclerosis, enrolled in a pregnancy study.

The chain links TRBV6-5 to TRBJ2-5; 13 nucleotides line up with TRBD2. This CDR3 spans 16 amino acids. Germline-derived CDR1 and CDR2 are MNHEY and SVGAGI. Germline trimming cut 0 bases from V and 5 bases from J; bases unmatched to any gene: 3. DNA for the CDR3: TGTGCCAGCAGTTACTCGGGACTAGCGGGGACTGAGACCCAGTACTTC. Translated: CASSYSGLAGTETQYF.

The chain recombines TRBV9 with TRBJ1-2, with D possibly being TRBD1 (6 bases). This CDR3 has 17 residues. Germline CDR1 and CDR2: SGDLS and YYNGEE. Trimming took 1 base from V and 4 from J, leaving 20 bases between them. The CDR3 sequence: CASSVTTGTTGIYGYTF. The DNA of the CDR3 is TGTGCCAGCAGCGTAACCACAGGGACAACAGGAATCTATGGCTACACCTTC.

CDR3 region: CASSLAGTSGVNEQFF. DNA for the CDR3: TGTGCCAGCAGCTTAGCCGGGACTAGCGGGGTCAATGAGCAGTTCTTC. The chain is built from TRBV11-3 and TRBJ2-1, with 13 positions matching TRBD2. The germline CDR1 and CDR2 sequences are SGHNT and YENEEA. The CDR3 covers 16 residues. V lost 1 base, J lost 6 bases, and 3 bases stayed unmatched.

The V gene is TRBV5-1, the J gene TRBJ1-1; TRBD1 matches at 8 bases. The CDR3 has 13 amino acids. The junction had 2 bases not matched to a gene; V was cut back by 4 bases and J by 3 bases. Germline V CDR1 and CDR2: SGHRS, YFSETQ. The CDR3 region is CASSPTGDTEAFF. CDR3 coding DNA: TGCGCCAGCAGCCCGACAGGGGACACTGAAGCTTTCTTT.

This chain uses TRBV7-8 with TRBJ2-7, with no clear D. V was shortened by 4 bases and J by 5 bases, with 15 bases between the two germline ends. This CDR3 comprises 14 residues. Looked up from germline, CDR1 is SGHVS and CDR2 is FQNEAQ. CDR3 DNA sequence: TGTGCCAGCAGCTCGCCTGGCCCTCGGGACGAGCAGTACTTC. Translation gives CASSSPGPRDEQYF.

The rearrangement links TRBV5-6 to TRBJ1-1, with 7 positions matching TRBD1. Germline V gene lookup returns CDR1 SGHDT and CDR2 YYEEEE. V lost 4 bases and J lost 5; bases outside the gene matches: 11. This CDR3 contains 15 residues. CDR3 protein: CASSGRLQGWTEAFF. Here the CDR3 DNA reads TGTGCCAGCAGCGGCAGATTACAGGGGTGGACTGAAGCTTTCTTT.

The rearrangement uses TRBV19 and TRBJ1-1, with D maybe TRBD1 (6 bases). This CDR3 is 14 amino acids long. The germline V gene encodes CDR1 LNHDA and CDR2 SQIVND (reference sequence). With 5 bases removed from V and 1 base from J, the gap between germline ends came to 11 bases. CDR3 coding DNA: TGTGCCAGTAGTTGGAGACAGGAGAACACTGAAGCTTTCTTT. This sequence encodes CASSWRQENTEAFF.

This clone was seen a few times. This sequence joins TRBV9 and TRBJ2-3, with D possibly matching TRBD2 (6 bases). The CDR3 runs to 13 residues. V was shortened by 0 bases and J by 7 bases, with 9 bases between the two germline ends. Per germline, CDR1 SGDLS and CDR2 YYNGEE. CDR3 coding DNA: TGTGCCAGCAGCGTAGGGGGGGACTATACGCAGTATTTT. Protein sequence: CASSVGGDYTQYF.

This chain links TRBV2 with TRBJ2-3, with D perhaps TRBD1 (7 bases). V shed 0 bases and J shed 5 bases, with 15 bases lying between them. CDR1 and CDR2 from the germline V gene are SNHLY and FYNNEI. This CDR3 has 16 residues. This CDR3 is CASSEALGGGQDTQYF. The CDR3 DNA follows: TGTGCCAGCAGTGAAGCGCTTGGAGGGGGCCAAGATACGCAGTATTTT.

V gene TRBV7-3 combines with J gene TRBJ2-1; TRBD2 matches at 10 bases. Unmatched junction bases numbered 6, after V lost 5 bases and J lost 8 bases. Germline CDR1 is SGHTA and CDR2 is FQGTGA. CDR3 length: 14 residues. The CDR3 nucleotides read TGTGCCAGCAGCCTAGCGGGGGCCGGGGATGAGCAGTTCTTC. This codes for CASSLAGAGDEQFF.

The V call is TRBV13, the J call TRBJ2-1; TRBD1 matches 7 bases. The CDR3 runs to 16 residues. Germline V gene data show CDR1 as PRHDT and CDR2 as FYEKMQ (reference sequence). J gave up 8 bases and V 5 bases, and 15 bases lay outside the gene matches. The chain's CDR3 is CASSPGKNRGWDEQFF. The CDR3 nucleotides are TGTGCCAGCAGCCCCGGTAAGAACAGGGGCTGGGATGAGCAGTTCTTC.

This clone was counted between two and nine times. V usage is TRBV9 and J usage is TRBJ1-2; TRBD1 agrees at 7 bases. This CDR3 region has 12 residues. CDR1 and CDR2 from the germline V gene are SGDLS and YYNGEE. V shed 3 bases and J 6 bases; nucleotides not matched to a gene: 2. CDR3 loop: CASSAQGDGYTF. In nucleotides, the CDR3 is TGTGCCAGCAGCGCCCAGGGGGATGGCTACACCTTC.

CDR3 residues: CASSHTSGEQETQYF. For the CDR3, the DNA is TGTGCCAGCTCACATACTAGCGGGGAACAAGAGACCCAGTACTTC. The chain couples TRBV18 to TRBJ2-5; 10 nucleotides align to TRBD2. In germline, CDR1 is KGHSH, CDR2 LQKENI. The trim removed 4 bases at V and 2 bases at J, leaving 4 bases unmatched. The CDR3 runs to 15 residues.

The V and J genes are TRBV5-1 and TRBJ1-2; D remains ambiguous. This CDR3 region has 15 residues. V lost 3 bases and J lost 6, with 18 bases in between. CDR1 and CDR2 (germline): SGHRS, YFSETQ. The CDR3 sequence is CASSSPTVEVNGYTF. Written as DNA, the CDR3 is TGCGCCAGCAGCTCCCCAACCGTTGAGGTTAATGGCTACACCTTC.

V is TRBV2 and J is TRBJ1-2; 7 bases agree with TRBD1. Per the germline V gene, CDR1 is SNHLY and CDR2 is FYNNEI. The CDR3 covers 12 residues. Unmatched junction bases numbered 5, after V lost 6 bases and J lost 7 bases. DNA of the CDR3: TGTGCCAGCAGAGAGGGGGCGGTTGGCTACACCTTC. Its protein product is CASREGAVGYTF.

The CDR3 region is CSVALGHRFLYEQYF. CDR3 bases: TGCAGCGTTGCCTTGGGACACCGGTTCTTGTACGAGCAGTACTTC. The chain links TRBV29-1 to TRBJ2-7, with D possibly TRBD1 on 6 matching bases. CDR3 size: 15 residues. The germline V gene has CDR1 SQVTM and CDR2 ANQGSEA. Trimming took off 4 bases at V and 4 bases at J, with 20 bases between the two ends.

The V gene is TRBV6-1, the J gene TRBJ2-1; 7 bases agree with TRBD1. This CDR3 comprises 11 residues. Germline V lookup: CDR1 MNHNS, CDR2 SASEGT. Trimming at V came to 8 bases and at J to 10 bases, leaving 5 bases not matched to a gene. The CDR3 protein is CASETGNEQFF. DNA for the CDR3: TGTGCCAGCGAGACAGGGAACGAGCAGTTCTTC.

This clone was picked up one time. The rearrangement uses TRBV5-6 and TRBJ2-2, with D possibly TRBD2 on 5 matching bases. V shed 0 bases and J shed 3 bases, with 15 bases lying between them. CDR1 and CDR2 (germline): SGHDT, YYEEEE. This CDR3 spans 17 amino acids. CDR3 in DNA: TGTGCCAGCAGCTTGGTGGAGGTGGGCAGACACACCGGGGAGCTGTTTTTT. Translation: CASSLVEVGRHTGELFF.

The chain uses TRBV7-9 and TRBJ2-7; D possibly corresponds to TRBD1 (5 bases). Germline V lookup: CDR1 SEHNR, CDR2 FQNEAQ (reference sequence). V lost 1 base to trimming and J lost 6 bases, with 13 bases between them. The CDR3 totals 14 residues. CDR3 sequence: CASSLEQKGIEQYF. CDR3 DNA: TGTGCCAGCAGCTTAGAACAGAAGGGGATCGAGCAGTACTTC. The complete variable domain, with remaining parts taken from reference TRBV7-9 and TRBJ2-7, reads DTGVSQNPRHKITKRGQNVTFRCDPISEHNRLYWYRQTLGQGPEFLTYFQNEAQLEKSRLLSDRFSAERPKGSFSTLEIQRTEQGDSAMYLCASSLEQKGIEQYFGPGTRLTVT.

The genes are TRBV6-4 and TRBJ1-1; D is unclear. The CDR3 totals 13 residues. Trimming removed 0 bases from V and 6 bases from J, with 8 bases in between. CDR1 is MRHNA and CDR2 is SNTAGT in the germline V gene. CDR3 nucleotide sequence: TGTGCCAGCAGTGACTCTATATACTCTGAAGCTTTCTTT. This gives the protein CASSDSIYSEAFF.

The gene calls are TRBV6-5 and TRBJ2-2; TRBD1 might be the D (6 bases). V dropped 2 bases and J dropped 7 bases, with 11 bases sitting between them. CDR3 length equals 14 residues. CDR1 and CDR2 (germline): MNHEY, SVGAGI. CDR3 DNA sequence: TGTGCCAGCAGTTACGGGGGCTCTCACGGGGAGCTGTTTTTT. Amino acids: CASSYGGSHGELFF.

The CDR3, as DNA: TGTGCCAGCAGCTTCCGGGACAGGGCGAACACTGAAGCTTTCTTT. It specifies CASSFRDRANTEAFF. The rearrangement uses TRBV7-8 and TRBJ1-1; 9 bases agree with TRBD1. Germline values: CDR1 SGHVS, CDR2 FQNEAQ. This CDR3 region has 15 residues. V gave up 3 bases and J gave up 1 base; unmatched junction bases: 3.

The V call is TRBV6-6, the J call TRBJ1-1, with D maybe TRBD1 (5 bases). Trimming took 2 bases from V and 7 from J, leaving 11 bases between them. The length of the CDR3 is 13 residues. Germline assignment: CDR1 MNHNY and CDR2 SVGAGI (reference sequence). The CDR3 loop reads CASSYVDSDEAFF. The DNA for the CDR3 is TGTGCCAGCAGTTACGTAGACAGTGATGAAGCTTTCTTT.

The rearrangement links TRBV5-8 to TRBJ2-7; D perhaps matches TRBD1 (5 bases). The CDR3 spans 15 residues. Trimming removed 1 base from V and 6 bases from J, with 17 bases in between. Looked up from germline, CDR1 is SGHTS and CDR2 is YDEGEE. The CDR3: CASSLFKGLRTEQYF. CDR3 nucleotides: TGTGCCAGCAGCTTGTTTAAGGGGCTGAGGACCGAGCAGTACTTC.

This chain joins TRBV5-1 and TRBJ2-2, with 8 bases identical to TRBD2. Unmatched junction bases numbered 2, after V lost 4 bases and J lost 0 bases. This CDR3 is 15 amino acids long. Germline CDR1 reads SGHRS; CDR2 reads YFSETQ. In DNA, the CDR3 is TGCGCCAGCAGCCTCGGGGGGGCGAACACCGGGGAGCTGTTTTTT. It is translated as CASSLGGANTGELFF.

This clone appeared once. CDR3 sequence (DNA): TGTGCCAGCAGCCCCCCCGGGGAGGCACAAGAGACCCAGTACTTC. Amino acids: CASSPPGEAQETQYF. The gene calls are TRBV7-9 and TRBJ2-5, with D possibly matching TRBD2 (6 bases). CDR1 is SEHNR, CDR2 FQNEAQ, per germline (reference sequence). The CDR3 runs 15 residues. V lost 5 bases and J lost 2, with 15 bases in between.